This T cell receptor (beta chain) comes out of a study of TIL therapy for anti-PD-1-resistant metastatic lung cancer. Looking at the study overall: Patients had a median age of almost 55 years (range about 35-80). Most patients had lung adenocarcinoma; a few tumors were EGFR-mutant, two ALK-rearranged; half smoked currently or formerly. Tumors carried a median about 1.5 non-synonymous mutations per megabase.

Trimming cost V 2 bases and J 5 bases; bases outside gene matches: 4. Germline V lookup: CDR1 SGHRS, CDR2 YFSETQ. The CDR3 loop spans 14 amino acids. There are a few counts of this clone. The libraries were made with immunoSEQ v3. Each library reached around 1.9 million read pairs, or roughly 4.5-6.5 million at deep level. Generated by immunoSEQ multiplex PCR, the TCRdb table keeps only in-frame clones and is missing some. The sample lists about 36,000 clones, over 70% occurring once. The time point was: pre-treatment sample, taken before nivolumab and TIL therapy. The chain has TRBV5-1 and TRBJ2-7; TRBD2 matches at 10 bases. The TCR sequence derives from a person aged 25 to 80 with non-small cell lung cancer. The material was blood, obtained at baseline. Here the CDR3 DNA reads TGCGCCAGCAGCTTAGGGCTAGCGGGGGACGAGCAGTACTTC. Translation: CASSLGLAGDEQYF.